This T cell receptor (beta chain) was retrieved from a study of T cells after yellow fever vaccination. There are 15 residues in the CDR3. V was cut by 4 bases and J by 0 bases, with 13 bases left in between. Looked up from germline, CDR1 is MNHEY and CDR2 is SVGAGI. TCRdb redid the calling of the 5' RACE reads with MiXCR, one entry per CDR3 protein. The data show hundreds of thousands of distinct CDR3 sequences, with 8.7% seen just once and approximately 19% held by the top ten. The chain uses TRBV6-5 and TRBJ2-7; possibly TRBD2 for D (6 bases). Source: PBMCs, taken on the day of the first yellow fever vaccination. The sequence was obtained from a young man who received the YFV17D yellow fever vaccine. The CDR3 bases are TGTGCCAGCAGTTGGATAGCGGTAAGCTCCTACGAGCAGTACTTC. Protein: CASSWIAVSSYEQYF.